The clone carrying this T cell receptor beta chain has just a few counts. Its matching antigen is unknown. The CDR3 spans 15 residues. With 2 bases removed from V and 5 bases from J, the gap between germline ends came to 16 bases. Germline V gene sequence: CDR1 GTSNPN, CDR2 SVGIG (reference sequence). The entirety of the isolated RNA underwent reverse transcription, so expressed TCRB transcripts were sequenced. The assay was immunoSEQ multiplex PCR, and TCRdb's table has in-frame clones only and misses some. The sample has about 340,000 clones; roughly 14% are singletons. The sample originates from a study of beta chain features in type 1 diabetes. General study findings and limits: Researchers report that Type 1 diabetes patients had moderately but significantly shorter TCRB CDR3s across all four CD4+ subsets. Among patients, naive, central memory and Treg TCRB repertoires appeared more similar than among healthy donors.

The sequence was collected from a woman in her late teens or twenties with type 1 diabetes. The sample comprised naive CD4+ T cells from blood. This chain connects TRBV30 to TRBJ1-5, with unresolved D. The CDR3 DNA is TGTGCCTGGAGTCTCCCGGGGAGGGCAGATCAGCCCCAGCATTTT. It codes for CAWSLPGRADQPQHF.